Given below is one T cell receptor beta chain in context. This clone was seen a single time. This receptor's antigen is unknown. No qualities accompany the bases; no much larger clone lies one base away. The CDR1 and CDR2 encoded by the germline V gene (reference sequence) are SGHNT and YYREEE. For this chain, trimming is 7 bases at the V end and 0 bases at the J end, and the number of junction bases without a gene match is 18. Its CDR3 holds 19 amino acids, cysteine through phenylalanine. Only CDR3 DNA is held: 57 bases, read in frame from base 1. This entry belongs to a study of T cell changes during pregnancy in multiple sclerosis (dated by TCRdb to about 2019). Concerning the study at large: The study examined how the T cell repertoire changed over the course of pregnancy in women with multiple sclerosis.

Libraries were built with the immunoSEQ multiplex PCR assay. TCRdb stores this immuneACCESS table with in-frame sequences only. Part of the clones is absent; in the studies checked, under half of the shortfall reflects unresolved V genes, and no reason is known for the rest. The table for this sample lists approximately 90,000 clones; approximately 90% of them were counted only once. Of the sample, around 2.3% is held by the ten largest clones. The receptor comes from a female donor with multiple sclerosis, enrolled in a pregnancy study. Sequences were derived from peripheral blood, sampled in the first trimester of pregnancy. The sequence is built from TRBV5-4 and TRBJ2-1; TRBD2 fits 8 bases in the junction. DNA sequence: TGTGCCAGCCTAACCGGGGGTAGGGTAGCGGGGAGCTCCTACAATGAGCAGTTCTTC. Its translation reads: CASLTGGRVAGSSYNEQFF.